This TCR beta chain was identified during a study of blood T cell repertoires in COVID-19. Study background: The samples span acute and convalescent COVID-19 from the United States, Italy and Spain. Sample material is recorded as cDNA or gDNA derived from T cells, B-cell-depleted T cells, or PBMCs.

Assay used: immunoSEQ multiplex PCR; TCRdb lists only in-frame clones, some missing. Found here are 200,000 to 250,000 clones, under 90% of them singletons; the top ten hold approximately 1.6%. Before being deemed recovered, Cohort 3 donors had two negative PCRs, clearance, or symptom resolution. V gave up 4 bases and J gave up 4 bases; unmatched junction bases: 7. Germline V gene sequence: CDR1 SGDLS, CDR2 YYNGEE. CDR3 length: 15 residues. Sequenced input: PBMCs or T cells enriched from blood (not recorded which). The clonotype was recovered from a man in his forties who had recovered from COVID-19. The gene calls are TRBV9 and TRBJ2-1; 8 bases are shared with TRBD2. The CDR3 sequence: CASSITLAAYNEQFF. CDR3 coding DNA: TGTGCCAGCAGCATCACACTAGCGGCTTACAATGAGCAGTTCTTC.